The 28 T cell receptor beta chains presented below share a single source sample, sequenced in a study of T cells in Graves' hyperthyroidism and ophthalmopathy. TCR beta CDR3 region amplification was performed from RNA transcripts. TCR CDR3 regions were first amplified by RT-PCR with HTBI primers. Using its own MiXCR run on the multiplex PCR reads, TCRdb lists one record per CDR3 protein. Among fewer than 700,000 distinct CDR3 sequences listed, roughly 16% were seen once. The sample was blood. The source of these receptors is a woman in her 30s with Graves' hyperthyroidism.

The chain carries TRBV24-1 and TRBJ1-5; 12 nucleotides match TRBD1. V lost 9 bases, J lost 4 bases, and 6 bases stayed unmatched. The CDR3 spans 15 residues. CDR1 is KGHDR and CDR2 is SFDVKD in the germline V gene. This chain's CDR3 is CATGTGGAGNQPQHF. CDR3 bases: TGTGCCACCGGGACAGGGGGCGCGGGGAATCAGCCCCAGCATTTT.

This clonotype was detected many times. This chain uses TRBV28 with TRBJ2-5, with D perhaps assigned TRBD1 or TRBD2 (6 bases each). This CDR3 is 16 amino acids long. V was pared by 4 bases and J by 8 bases, with 23 bases between. Germline values: CDR1 MDHEN, CDR2 SYDVKM. The CDR3 DNA is TGTGCCAGCAGTTCCGGAGGGGGGACGGCCCCGCGAACCCAGTACTTC. This translates into CASSSGGGTAPRTQYF. Full variable domain (remainder filled in from reference TRBV28 and TRBJ2-5): DVKVTQSSRYLVKRTGEKVFLECVQDMDHENMFWYRQDPGLGLRLIYFSYDVKMKEKGDIPEGYSVSREKKERFSLILESASTNQTSMYLCASSSGGGTAPRTQYFGPGTRLLVL.

This clonotype was recorded a few times. The chain is built from TRBV29-1 and TRBJ2-3, with 7 bases fitting TRBD2. The V gene end was trimmed by 6 bases and the J gene end by 3 bases; junction bases not matched to a gene: 6. The CDR3 contains 13 residues. The germline V gene has CDR1 SQVTM and CDR2 ANQGSEA. For the CDR3, the DNA is TGCAGCGTGACCGGGACTATTACAGATACGCAGTATTTT. Protein sequence: CSVTGTITDTQYF.

V is TRBV18 and J is TRBJ2-3; a weak D match, TRBD1 (6 bases). Germline V gene data show CDR1 as KGHSH and CDR2 as LQKENI. V lost 8 bases and J lost 8, with 14 bases in between. The CDR3 spans 12 residues. CDR3 sequence reads: CASVRGAATQYF. CDR3 nucleotide sequence: TGTGCCAGCGTCAGGGGAGCAGCTACGCAGTATTTT.

This clonotype came up many times. The chain uses TRBV27 and TRBJ1-4; 9 nucleotides line up with TRBD1. Trimming at V came to 2 bases and at J to 12 bases, leaving 10 bases not matched to a gene. CDR1 is MNHEY, CDR2 SMNVEV, per germline (reference sequence). The CDR3 length is 15 residues. The DNA of the CDR3 is TGTGCCAGCAGTTTAGGCCGACAGGGGGTGAGGGAACTGTTTTTT. It translates to CASSLGRQGVRELFF.

This rearrangement joins TRBV5-5 to TRBJ2-4; possible D gene TRBD2, 5 bases. This CDR3 has 14 amino acids. CDR1 and CDR2 from the germline V gene are SGHKS and YYEKEE (reference sequence). Trimming shortened V by 2 bases and J by 9 bases, and 15 bases separated the two germline ends. Here the CDR3 reads CASSFEGSGGIQYF. The CDR3 DNA sequence: TGTGCCAGCAGCTTTGAAGGGTCTGGAGGCATTCAGTACTTC. Full variable domain (rest looked up from reference TRBV5-5 and TRBJ2-4): DAGVTQSPTHLIKTRGQQVTLRCSPISGHKSVSWYQQVLGQGPQFIFQYYEKEERGRGNFPDRFSARQFPNYSSELNVNALLLGDSALYLCASSFEGSGGIQYFGAGTRLSVL.

There are many counts of this clonotype. V is TRBV6-6 and J is TRBJ2-2; D might be TRBD2 (5 bases). Trimming cost V 2 bases and J 6 bases, with 19 bases left between them. Germline CDR1 is MNHNY and CDR2 is SVGAGI (reference sequence). The CDR3 runs 17 residues. The CDR3 DNA is TGTGCCAGCAGTTACCAGCGGAGACAAGGCGGTCCCGGGGAGCTGTTTTTT. Its protein product is CASSYQRRQGGPGELFF.

This clonotype was counted only a few times. The chain is built from TRBV6-1 and TRBJ1-4; 8 bases are a match to TRBD1. CDR3 size: 14 residues. CDR1 MNHNS and CDR2 SASEGT come from the germline V gene. The V segment lost 7 bases and the J segment 10 bases; nucleotides outside the gene matches: 11. The CDR3 region is CASKSSTGVGKLFF. The DNA of the CDR3 is TGTGCCAGCAAGTCGTCGACAGGGGTGGGAAAACTGTTTTTT.

In this sample, this clonotype turned up a few times. The chain couples TRBV12-3 or TRBV12-4 to TRBJ2-7, with 11 nucleotides matching TRBD2. The CDR3 extends over 15 amino acids. V gave up 7 bases and J gave up 0 bases; unmatched junction bases: 5. This CDR3 is CASTTSGGLSYEQYF. In DNA form, the CDR3 reads TGTGCCAGCACCACTAGCGGGGGCCTCTCCTACGAGCAGTACTTC.

The sample holds many counts of this clonotype. V and J are TRBV11-3 and TRBJ2-7, with 10 bases identical to TRBD1. Trimming at V came to 5 bases and at J to 2 bases, leaving 6 bases not matched to a gene. There are 15 residues in the CDR3. Germline CDR1 and CDR2: SGHNT and YENEEA. As DNA, the CDR3 is TGTGCCAGCAGCGAACGGGACAGGGGCCCCTACGAGCAGTACTTC. It specifies CASSERDRGPYEQYF. Based on the CDR3 plus reference TRBV11-3 and TRBJ2-7, the full variable domain is EAGVVQSPRYKIIEKKQPVAFWCNPISGHNTLYWYLQNLGQGPELLIRYENEEAVDDSQLPKDRFSAERLKGVDSTLKIQPAELGDSAVYLCASSERDRGPYEQYFGPGTRLTVT.

At least ten counts were recorded for this clonotype. V is TRBV2 and J is TRBJ2-1; 11 bases match TRBD2. From germline, CDR1 is SNHLY and CDR2 FYNNEI. The CDR3 length is 16 residues. Trimming cost V 6 bases and J 5 bases; bases outside gene matches: 9. Written as DNA, the CDR3 is TGTGCCAGCAGGGGTGGGACTAGCGGCCCCCACAATGAGCAGTTCTTC. It encodes CASRGGTSGPHNEQFF.

Turning to this clonotype: A read error may be the cause here, since a much bigger clone is one base away. The chain is built from TRBV5-6 and TRBJ2-7; TRBD2 aligns across 14 bases. Judging by the DNA end, TRBJ2-1 fits better; the J call may be wrong. The CDR3 extends over 17 amino acids. Germline V lookup: CDR1 SGHDT, CDR2 YYEEEE. CDR3 coding DNA: TGTGCCAGCAGCTCGGGACTAGCGGGAGTTTGGGCCTACGAGCAGTTCTTC. The encoded protein is CASSSGLAGVWAYEQFF.

The chain is built from TRBV19 and TRBJ2-1, with D maybe TRBD2 (5 bases). CDR3 size: 14 residues. V shed 3 bases and J shed 9 bases, with 15 bases lying between them. The germline V gene encodes CDR1 LNHDA and CDR2 SQIVND (reference sequence). The CDR3: CASSIWLGKGEQFF. The CDR3 DNA reads as TGTGCCAGTAGTATTTGGCTCGGGAAGGGTGAGCAGTTCTTC.

The chain is built from TRBV9 and TRBJ1-2; D unresolved. Germline V lookup: CDR1 SGDLS, CDR2 YYNGEE. V dropped 7 bases and J dropped 1 base, with 20 bases sitting between them. This CDR3 contains 16 residues. This CDR3 reads CASRRGGRNFNYGYTF. CDR3 coding DNA: TGTGCCAGCCGCCGGGGAGGGAGGAACTTTAACTATGGCTACACCTTC. The whole variable domain, filled in from reference TRBV9 and TRBJ1-2, reads DSGVTQTPKHLITATGQRVTLRCSPRSGDLSVYWYQQSLDQGLQFLIQYYNGEERAKGNILERFSAQQFPDLHSELNLSSLELGDSALYFCASRRGGRNFNYGYTFGSGTRLTVV.

This clonotype was counted at least ten times. The genes are TRBV2 and TRBJ1-1; D call uncertain. CDR3 length: 15 residues. Between the trimmed V and J ends, which lost 4 bases and 4 bases, there was a span of 16 bases. Germline assignment: CDR1 SNHLY and CDR2 FYNNEI. As DNA, the CDR3 is TGTGCCAGCAGTGCGGGTCGGGGTAGCGGCACTGAAGCTTTCTTT. Amino acids: CASSAGRGSGTEAFF. Looking up the rest from reference TRBV2 and TRBJ1-1 gives the full variable domain: EPEVTQTPSHQVTQMGQEVILRCVPISNHLYFYWYRQILGQKVEFLVSFYNNEISEKSEIFDDQFSVERPDGSNFTLKIRSTKLEDSAMYFCASSAGRGSGTEAFFGQGTRLTVV.

This clonotype was picked up many times. This chain links TRBV2 with TRBJ2-3; D may be TRBD1 or TRBD2 (5 bases each). V lost 2 bases, J lost 1 base, and 10 bases lay in between. The germline V gene encodes CDR1 SNHLY and CDR2 FYNNEI. This CDR3 is built from 15 residues. The CDR3, as DNA: TGTGCCAGCAGTGAACAAGGGACGCGCACAGATACGCAGTATTTT. Amino acid sequence: CASSEQGTRTDTQYF.

The genes are TRBV6-1 and TRBJ1-4; 8 bases align to TRBD1. The ends lost 6 bases at V and 4 bases at J; junction bases unmatched: 7. Per germline, CDR1 MNHNS and CDR2 SASEGT. The CDR3 has 15 amino acids. The CDR3 nucleotides are TGTGCCAGCAGGCCAATGGACAGGGATAATGAAAAACTGTTTTTT. Translated, it gives CASRPMDRDNEKLFF.

This clonotype occurred a few times. J is TRBJ1-5 and V is TRBV29-1, with D tentatively TRBD1 (6 bases). CDR3 size: 12 residues. Looked up from germline, CDR1 is SQVTM and CDR2 is ANQGSEA. V was pared by 7 bases and J by 4 bases, with 11 bases between. The CDR3: CSAIGGNQPQHF. CDR3 nucleotide sequence: TGCAGCGCCATAGGGGGGAATCAGCCCCAGCATTTT.

There are many counts of this clonotype. The chain has TRBV24-1 and TRBJ2-5; D is unclear. The V gene's germline CDR1 is KGHDR and CDR2 SFDVKD. CDR3 size: 15 residues. The V gene lost 2 bases and the J gene lost 1 base, with 10 bases spanning the gap. The CDR3 nucleotides are TGTGCCACCAGTGATTGGGGTACTGGCCAAGAGACCCAGTACTTC. This encodes CATSDWGTGQETQYF.

The J gene is TRBJ2-7, the V gene TRBV4-3; no definite D call. From germline, CDR1 is LGHNA and CDR2 YSLEER. The length of the CDR3 is 14 residues. The V gene lost 0 bases and the J gene lost 7 bases, with 13 bases spanning the gap. CDR3 region: CASSQDSRAGEQYF. The DNA of the CDR3 is TGCGCCAGCAGCCAAGATTCCCGGGCCGGTGAGCAGTACTTC.

In its sample, this clonotype was seen many times. The chain joins TRBV28 to TRBJ2-7; no clear D gene. The V gene lost 2 bases and the J gene lost 4 bases, with 12 bases spanning the gap. Per the germline V gene, CDR1 is MDHEN and CDR2 is SYDVKM. The length of the CDR3 is 14 residues. The CDR3 nucleotides are TGTGCCAGCAGTTTAGTCTCGACCTATTACGAGCAGTACTTC. It specifies CASSLVSTYYEQYF.

This clonotype occurred many times. V is TRBV20-1 and J is TRBJ2-1, with 7 bases that match TRBD1. CDR3 size: 14 residues. J was trimmed by 2 bases and V by 6 bases; bases with no gene match: 7. Germline V lookup: CDR1 DFQATT, CDR2 SNEGSKA (reference sequence). The CDR3 spells CSARTGAPYNEQFF. In nucleotides, the CDR3 is TGCAGTGCCCGAACAGGGGCCCCCTACAATGAGCAGTTCTTC.

The V gene is TRBV7-8, the J gene TRBJ2-1; D may be TRBD1 (6 bases). Germline values: CDR1 SGHVS, CDR2 FQNEAQ. The CDR3 is 15 residues long. V was cut by 2 bases and J by 4 bases, with 12 bases left in between. CDR3: CASSLNRDLYNEQFF. CDR3 bases: TGTGCCAGCAGCTTAAACAGGGATTTATACAATGAGCAGTTCTTC.

This chain joins TRBV7-9 and TRBJ1-4, with 8 bases fitting TRBD1. Trimming at V came to 5 bases and at J to 4 bases, leaving 6 bases not matched to a gene. From germline, CDR1 is SEHNR and CDR2 FQNEAQ (reference sequence). The CDR3 loop spans 15 amino acids. In DNA, the CDR3 is TGTGCCAGCAGCGACAGGGGCCCGGGTAATGAAAAACTGTTTTTT. It translates to CASSDRGPGNEKLFF.

This clonotype was observed many times. The chain carries TRBV20-1 and TRBJ2-7; D gene unclear. CDR3 length equals 14 residues. Per germline, CDR1 DFQATT and CDR2 SNEGSKA (reference sequence). Trimming left V 6 bases short and J 1 base short, with 16 bases between. CDR3 residues: CSAYLMRSSYEQYF. The CDR3 DNA reads as TGCAGTGCCTACCTGATGAGAAGTTCCTACGAGCAGTACTTC.

This clonotype showed up many times. The chain combines TRBV28 with TRBJ2-7; 9 nucleotides match TRBD1. CDR3 size: 14 residues. V shed 6 bases, J shed 5 bases, and the junction held 8 bases outside the gene matches. CDR1 is MDHEN, CDR2 SYDVKM, per germline. The CDR3 reads CASRPQGQGNEQYF. The CDR3 DNA follows: TGTGCCAGCAGACCCCAGGGACAGGGAAACGAGCAGTACTTC.

In its sample, this clonotype was seen many times. The chain couples TRBV30 to TRBJ1-2; TRBD1 is a possible D gene (5 bases). Germline V lookup: CDR1 GTSNPN, CDR2 SVGIG (reference sequence). Trimming removed 2 bases from V and 2 bases from J, with 9 bases in between. CDR3 size: 13 residues. The CDR3 is CAWSRDENYGYTF. The CDR3 nucleotides read TGTGCCTGGAGTCGGGACGAGAACTATGGCTACACCTTC.

This clonotype was seen more than once but under ten times. The V gene is TRBV20-1, the J gene TRBJ1-5; possibly TRBD1 for D (6 bases). This CDR3 spans 15 amino acids. Germline V gives CDR1 DFQATT, CDR2 SNEGSKA (reference sequence). The germline V and J ends were trimmed by 1 base and 9 bases, with 19 bases remaining between them. CDR3 loop: CSARVMSQGILPQHF. CDR3 coding DNA: TGCAGTGCTAGAGTAATGTCGCAGGGGATCCTGCCCCAGCATTTT.